A single sample gave rise to the 30 T cell receptor beta chains below, sequenced in a study of OX40 agonist ivuxolimab in advanced cancers. Repertoires were generated with immunoSEQ multiplex PCR, while TCRdb's copy carries only in-frame clones and drops some. There are tens of thousands of clones in the sample; around nine tenths occur only once, and around 0.7% lies in the top ten. Sequenced here: CD4+ or CD8+ T cells sorted from blood, sampled in a trial of the OX40 agonist ivuxolimab. These receptors were taken from an adult with an advanced solid tumor such as melanoma, head and neck, liver or kidney cancer.

This chain uses TRBV6-1 with TRBJ1-6; D remains ambiguous. The CDR3 runs 14 residues. V dropped 0 bases and J dropped 7 bases, with 7 bases sitting between them. Germline values: CDR1 MNHNS, CDR2 SASEGT. CDR3 protein: CASSEAPNNSPLHF. CDR3 DNA sequence: TGTGCCAGCAGTGAAGCCCCGAACAATTCACCCCTCCACTTT.

The V call is TRBV7-6, the J call TRBJ1-4; no clear D gene. Trimming took off 4 bases at V and 7 bases at J, with 13 bases between the two ends. The CDR3 has 14 residues. The V gene's germline CDR1 is SGHVS and CDR2 FNYEAQ. CDR3 nucleotide sequence: TGTGCCAGCAGCTCGAGAACAGCGGCTGAAAAACTGTTTTTT. It codes for CASSSRTAAEKLFF. The complete variable domain, with remaining parts taken from reference TRBV7-6 and TRBJ1-4, reads GAGVSQSPRYKVTKRGQDVALRCDPISGHVSLYWYRQALGQGPEFLTYFNYEAQQDKSGLPNDRFSAERPEGSISTLTIQRTEQRDSAMYRCASSSRTAAEKLFFGSGTQLSVL.

This clone turned up a few times. V is TRBV19 and J is TRBJ1-5; the D is unclear. The V gene's germline CDR1 is LNHDA and CDR2 SQIVND (reference sequence). V was pared by 4 bases and J by 5 bases, with 9 bases between. This CDR3 contains 13 residues. CDR3 nucleotides: TGTGCCAGTAGTACCAGGAGGGATCAGCCCCAGCATTTT. This codes for CASSTRRDQPQHF.

The chain couples TRBV30 to TRBJ2-1; D remains unclear. Germline V CDR1 and CDR2: GTSNPN, SVGIG (reference sequence). This CDR3 comprises 13 residues. The CDR3 DNA sequence: TGTGCTTGTGAGAGGAGCTCCTACAATGAGCAGTTCTTC. Translation: CACERSSYNEQFF.

The V call is TRBV12-1, the J call TRBJ2-1; the table's D call TRBD2 went unverified against the DNA. TRBV12-1 is a pseudogene. The CDR3 length is 17 residues. The CDR3, as DNA: TGTGCCAGCAGCTTTATCCGCGGGGGGGACCCCTACAATGAGCAGTTCTTC. Translation gives CASSFIRGGDPYNEQFF.

J is TRBJ1-1 and V is TRBV29-1; D gene ambiguous. Germline CDR1 SQVTM, CDR2 ANQGSEA. The length of the CDR3 is 12 residues. V lost 4 bases and J lost 1, with 7 bases in between. CDR3 in DNA: TGCAGCGTTGTGGTGGGGAACACTGAAGCTTTCTTT. Residues: CSVVVGNTEAFF.

The chain combines TRBV10-1 with TRBJ1-1, with 11 bases identical to TRBD1. The germline CDR1 and CDR2 sequences are WNHNN and SYGVQD (reference sequence). V lost 5 bases and J lost 5; bases outside the gene matches: 4. There are 14 residues in the CDR3. The CDR3 DNA is TGCGCCAGCAGTCCCGGGACAGGGGGTACTGAAGCTTTCTTT. It encodes CASSPGTGGTEAFF.

The J gene is TRBJ1-1, the V gene TRBV6-1; TRBD1 might be the D (6 bases). Trimming stripped 6 bases from V and 3 bases from J, with 14 bases between. The germline gives CDR1 MNHNS, CDR2 SASEGT. CDR3 length: 14 amino acids. The DNA for the CDR3 is TGTGCCAGCAGGGCCGGGACAACGGACACTGAAGCTTTCTTT. It codes for CASRAGTTDTEAFF.

In this sample, this clone turned up once. V gene TRBV27 combines with J gene TRBJ2-1, with D perhaps given as TRBD1 or TRBD2 (5 bases each). The CDR3 totals 15 residues. Germline lookup yields CDR1 MNHEY and CDR2 SMNVEV (reference sequence). V was shortened by 3 bases and J by 4 bases, with 13 bases between the two germline ends. CDR3 sequence: CASSFRTGAYNEQFF. The CDR3 nucleotides read TGTGCCAGCAGTTTCCGGACTGGGGCATACAATGAGCAGTTCTTC.

This clone was recorded only once. The V gene is TRBV7-2, the J gene TRBJ2-6; 9 bases line up with TRBD2. After removal of 0 bases from V and 4 bases from J, the junction contained 10 bases not matched to a gene. Germline lookup yields CDR1 SGHTA and CDR2 FQGNSA. CDR3 length: 19 residues. The CDR3 bases are TGTGCCAGCAGCTTAGCGCCAGCGGGAGGCACGTCCGGGGCCAACGTCCTGACTTTC. Amino acid sequence: CASSLAPAGGTSGANVLTF.

This sequence joins TRBV18 and TRBJ1-1; D perhaps matches TRBD1 (6 bases). V was clipped by 6 bases and J by 1 base, with 15 bases between them. The length of the CDR3 is 15 residues. Germline V gives CDR1 KGHSH, CDR2 LQKENI. The CDR3 DNA sequence: TGTGCCAGCTCGCCAGCCGGGACACAGAACACTGAAGCTTTCTTT. Amino acids: CASSPAGTQNTEAFF.

The chain recombines TRBV6-5 with TRBJ1-5; no clear D gene. This CDR3 is 15 amino acids long. Germline V CDR1 and CDR2: MNHEY, SVGAGI. Trimming stripped 5 bases from V and 0 bases from J, with 11 bases between. The CDR3 nucleotides are TGTGCCAGCAGTCGGGCAATCGATAGCAATCAGCCCCAGCATTTT. It encodes CASSRAIDSNQPQHF.

The V gene is TRBV18, the J gene TRBJ1-1; D remains ambiguous. Germline loops: CDR1 KGHSH, CDR2 LQKENI. The CDR3 sequence is 16 residues long. Trimming cost V 3 bases and J 1 base, with 15 bases left between them. The CDR3 sequence: CASSPILLSGNTEAFF. Written as DNA, the CDR3 is TGTGCCAGCTCACCGATTCTCCTTTCTGGGAACACTGAAGCTTTCTTT.

The chain uses TRBV11-3 and TRBJ2-2; maybe TRBD2 (5 bases). The V end was cut by 3 bases, the J end by 4 bases, with 12 bases between. CDR3 length: 15 residues. Germline CDR1 SGHNT, CDR2 YENEEA. The CDR3 sequence is CASSFGGLFTGELFF. The DNA for the CDR3 is TGTGCCAGCAGCTTTGGCGGGCTCTTCACCGGGGAGCTGTTTTTT.

The gene calls are TRBV19 and TRBJ2-6; D gene unclear. Germline V lookup: CDR1 LNHDA, CDR2 SQIVND (reference sequence). The V end was cut by 3 bases, the J end by 2 bases, with 5 bases between. This CDR3 contains 14 residues. CDR3 in DNA: TGTGCCAGTAGTATGGGTCCTGGGGCCAACGTCCTGACTTTC. Its protein product is CASSMGPGANVLTF.

The CDR3 is CASSPGNEQFF. The DNA for the CDR3 is TGCGCCAGCAGCCCAGGCAATGAGCAGTTCTTC. The chain employs TRBV5-1 and TRBJ2-1; D is unclear. CDR1 is SGHRS, CDR2 YFSETQ, per germline. Trimming shortened V by 4 bases and J by 6 bases, and 5 bases separated the two germline ends. The CDR3 is 11 residues long.

J is TRBJ1-2 and V is TRBV19; TRBD1 agrees at 8 bases. Germline CDR1 LNHDA, CDR2 SQIVND (reference sequence). The CDR3 is 16 amino acids. The J segment lost 5 bases and the V segment lost 3 bases, leaving 11 bases of the junction unmatched. In DNA, the CDR3 is TGTGCCAGTAGTATGGGGCGAGGACAGGGTACTTATGGCTACACCTTC. Protein product: CASSMGRGQGTYGYTF.

The chain carries TRBV29-1 and TRBJ2-7; D might be TRBD2 (6 bases). The germline V gene encodes CDR1 SQVTM and CDR2 ANQGSEA. Trimming cost V 0 bases and J 4 bases, with 16 bases left between them. The CDR3 loop spans 15 amino acids. CDR3 nucleotide sequence: TGCAGCGTTGAAGACACGAGGATCGGGGGTTACGAGCAGTACTTC. This translates into CSVEDTRIGGYEQYF.

This clone was observed a handful of times. The chain carries TRBV11-2 and TRBJ2-7, with TRBD2 matching 9 bases. The CDR3 runs to 15 residues. The germline V gene encodes CDR1 SGHAT and CDR2 FQNNGV. The V segment lost 0 bases and the J segment 4 bases; nucleotides outside the gene matches: 4. CDR3 amino acids: CASSLDAGGAYEQYF. The CDR3 DNA sequence: TGTGCCAGCAGCTTAGATGCGGGAGGGGCGTACGAGCAGTACTTC.

A single count supports this clone. The rearrangement links TRBV7-8 to TRBJ2-7; D is ambiguous. The CDR3 spans 13 residues. V shed 5 bases and J shed 0 bases, with 8 bases lying between them. Germline-derived CDR1 and CDR2 are SGHVS and FQNEAQ. CDR3 in amino acids: CASSRPSSYEQYF. CDR3 in DNA: TGTGCCAGCAGCAGACCGAGCTCCTACGAGCAGTACTTC.

The rearrangement uses TRBV4-1 and TRBJ2-5; 8 bases are shared with TRBD2. V trimming: 4 bases; J trimming: 2 bases; junction bases outside the gene matches: 6. Germline assignment: CDR1 MGHRA and CDR2 YSYEKL. The CDR3 sequence is 15 residues long. The CDR3 sequence: CASSPSGGGQETQYF. The CDR3, as DNA: TGCGCCAGCAGCCCCAGCGGGGGTGGGCAAGAGACCCAGTACTTC.

The V and J genes are TRBV7-2 and TRBJ1-2; maybe TRBD1 (5 bases). The CDR3 loop spans 16 amino acids. Trimming removed 3 bases at V and 3 bases at J, with 17 bases between. CDR1 SGHTA and CDR2 FQGNSA come from the germline V gene. The CDR3 sequence: CASSLGHREGDYGYTF. The CDR3 bases are TGTGCCAGCAGCTTGGGGCATCGTGAAGGGGACTATGGCTACACCTTC.

The genes are TRBV2 and TRBJ2-4, with TRBD2 matching over 9 bases. The J segment lost 4 bases and the V segment lost 6 bases, leaving 4 bases of the junction unmatched. CDR3 length: 14 residues. Germline lookup yields CDR1 SNHLY and CDR2 FYNNEI. The CDR3: CASRFAGGKNIQYF. The CDR3 nucleotides read TGTGCCAGCAGGTTCGCGGGGGGGAAAAACATTCAGTACTTC.

The rearrangement joins TRBV7-6 to TRBJ1-1; 9 bases match TRBD1. Germline-derived CDR1 and CDR2 are SGHVS and FNYEAQ. V lost 0 bases, J lost 4 bases, and 3 bases stayed unmatched. CDR3 length: 15 amino acids. CDR3: CASSLAGQGTTEAFF. The CDR3 DNA is TGTGCCAGCAGCTTAGCGGGACAGGGAACCACTGAAGCTTTCTTT.

This clone was observed once. The chain recombines TRBV5-4 with TRBJ2-1, with 7 bases identical to TRBD1. Germline-derived CDR1 and CDR2 are SGHNT and YYREEE (reference sequence). The ends lost 2 bases at V and 1 base at J; junction bases unmatched: 3. The CDR3 covers 15 residues. The CDR3 nucleotides read TGTGCCAGCAGCTTCGACAGGGCGTCCTACAATGAGCAGTTCTTC. Protein: CASSFDRASYNEQFF.

This chain connects TRBV6-4 to TRBJ2-7, with D possibly called TRBD1 or TRBD2 (5 bases each). The V gene lost 4 bases and the J gene lost 3 bases, with 16 bases spanning the gap. CDR1 is MRHNA and CDR2 is SNTAGT in the germline V gene. The length of the CDR3 is 15 residues. The CDR3 nucleotides read TGTGCCAGCAGTGTAGAATCGGGGCAGAACTACGAGCAGTACTTC. Translated, it gives CASSVESGQNYEQYF.

The chain links TRBV18 to TRBJ2-7, with D maybe TRBD1 (6 bases). V dropped 6 bases and J dropped 2 bases, with 14 bases sitting between them. The CDR3 runs 14 residues. Looked up from germline, CDR1 is KGHSH and CDR2 is LQKENI. The CDR3 here is CASSPPGATYEQYF. The CDR3 DNA follows: TGTGCCAGCTCGCCGCCAGGGGCGACCTACGAGCAGTACTTC.

This rearrangement joins TRBV18 to TRBJ1-5; TRBD1 might be the D (6 bases). Germline V gene sequence: CDR1 KGHSH, CDR2 LQKENI. The ends were cut back, 6 bases at V and 2 bases at J, with 11 bases in the middle. The CDR3 loop spans 14 amino acids. CDR3 sequence reads: CASSVGGGNQPQHF. Written as DNA, the CDR3 is TGTGCCAGCTCGGTCGGGGGCGGCAATCAGCCCCAGCATTTT.

The chain has TRBV2 and TRBJ2-1; TRBD2 agrees at 13 bases. Germline CDR1 is SNHLY and CDR2 is FYNNEI. This CDR3 spans 14 amino acids. Losses at the gene ends were 8 bases for V and 6 bases for J; bases not matched to a gene: 4. CDR3 loop: CASRGTSGTNEQFF. CDR3 DNA: TGTGCCAGCCGGGGGACTAGCGGGACCAATGAGCAGTTCTTC.

The chain uses TRBV29-1 and TRBJ2-3; TRBD2 might be the D (5 bases). Trimming left V 6 bases short and J 0 bases short, with 10 bases between. This CDR3 has 13 amino acids. Germline assignment: CDR1 SQVTM and CDR2 ANQGSEA. The CDR3 loop reads CSVEGVSTDTQYF. The CDR3 coding sequence is TGCAGCGTCGAGGGTGTTAGCACAGATACGCAGTATTTT.